The T cell receptor beta chain described here comes from a study of radiation and T cells in renal cell carcinoma. A few counts support this clone. What it recognizes is unknown. The data were produced by immunoSEQ multiplex PCR, yet TCRdb's version contains in-frame clones alone and is incomplete. The data contain roughly 64,000 clones, over 65% of them singletons. The time point was: blood 4 weeks post-SBRT, at nephrectomy. Treatment described: 15 Gy SBRT to primary tumor, nephrectomy 4 weeks later. The patient's renal cell carcinoma had clear cell pathology. This CDR3 has 13 residues. J lost 6 bases, V lost 6 bases, and 5 bases had no gene match. The germline V gene encodes CDR1 SGHAT and CDR2 FQNNGV. Study conclusions and caveats: No pretreatment tumor biopsies were available for baseline clonotypes.

This TCR derives from a man between 60 and 70 years old with renal cell carcinoma. The sequencing used blood, collected from a patient whose treatment included radiotherapy and nephrectomy. The chain has TRBV11-2 and TRBJ2-1; TRBD1 agrees at 7 bases. The CDR3 nucleotides are TGTGCCAGCAGTAGGGGGCGAGGCAATGAGCAGTTCTTC. It encodes CASSRGRGNEQFF.